This passage covers 23 T cell receptor beta chains from one sample sequenced in a study of T cell responses to AZD1222 COVID-19 vaccine. Only in-frame clones appear in the TCRdb table, and some are missing; sequencing was by immunoSEQ multiplex PCR. The data hold 90,000 to 140,000 clones, with more than 75% observed a single time. Here the sequenced sample was peripheral blood, taken on day 0 of AZD1222 vaccination. The source of these receptors is an adult in good health.

V is TRBV3-1 (or the pseudogene TRBV3-2) and J is TRBJ2-1; a possible D gene is TRBD2 (6 bases). Germline V gene lookup returns CDR1 LGHDT and CDR2 YNNKEL (reference sequence). V was clipped by 6 bases and J by 8 bases, with 8 bases between them. This CDR3 comprises 11 residues. The DNA for the CDR3 is TGTGCCAGCAGGGAGGGCCATGAGCAGTTCTTC. This codes for CASREGHEQFF.

About this clone: The same CDR3 also results from other DNA sequences found in this sample. This sequence joins TRBV27 and TRBJ1-3; D call uncertain. V was trimmed by 2 bases and J by 1 base, leaving 6 bases between them. CDR1 is MNHEY and CDR2 is SMNVEV in the germline V gene (reference sequence). CDR3 length: 14 residues. CDR3 sequence reads: CASSLTVSGNTIYF. In DNA, the CDR3 is TGTGCCAGCAGTTTAACAGTTTCTGGAAACACCATATATTTT.

This chain connects TRBV6-1 to TRBJ2-7; 9 bases align to TRBD1. Germline CDR1 and CDR2: MNHNS and SASEGT. The CDR3 runs to 15 residues. The V segment lost 3 bases and the J segment 1 base; nucleotides outside the gene matches: 4. DNA of the CDR3: TGTGCCAGCAGTGATCCGGGACAGGGATCCTACGAGCAGTACTTC. Translation gives CASSDPGQGSYEQYF.

The CDR3 loop reads CASSPETSGRALYTQYF. The CDR3 nucleotides are TGTGCCAGCAGCCCGGAAACTAGCGGGAGGGCCCTATATACGCAGTATTTT. This chain joins TRBV7-3 and TRBJ2-3, with 13 bases matching TRBD2. The CDR3 has 17 amino acids. Unmatched junction bases numbered 12, after V lost 5 bases and J lost 7 bases. Germline V gives CDR1 SGHTA, CDR2 FQGTGA.

In the case of this clone: A junction end diverges from the germline sequence, so it may reflect a read error. The chain recombines TRBV3-1 (or the pseudogene TRBV3-2) with TRBJ2-1, with a tentative D call TRBD1 (6 bases). The CDR3 has 14 residues. Germline values: CDR1 LGHDT, CDR2 YNNKEL (reference sequence). The CDR3 region is CASSQRSVANEGVF. The CDR3 nucleotides are TGTGCCAGCAGCCAAAGGTCGGTGGCTAACGAGGGGGTCTTC.

The rearrangement links TRBV7-3 to TRBJ2-5; D possibly corresponds to TRBD1 (5 bases). The germline V gene encodes CDR1 SGHTA and CDR2 FQGTGA. V shed 5 bases and J shed 5 bases, with 18 bases lying between them. CDR3 length equals 15 residues. CDR3 coding DNA: TGTGCCAGCAGCCTCAACCAGGCAGGGTGGGAGACCCAGTACTTC. Translating it yields CASSLNQAGWETQYF.

This rearrangement joins TRBV7-9 to TRBJ2-1; D remains unclear. The CDR3 runs 13 residues. V lost 2 bases and J 2 bases, leaving 4 bases between the germline ends. The V gene's germline CDR1 is SEHNR and CDR2 FQNEAQ (reference sequence). In DNA form, the CDR3 reads TGTGCCAGCAGCTTACCGCCCTACAATGAGCAGTTCTTC. The encoded protein is CASSLPPYNEQFF.

The V and J genes are TRBV19 and TRBJ1-1, with a tentative D call TRBD1 (6 bases). V lost 4 bases to trimming and J lost 1 base, with 7 bases between them. Germline-derived CDR1 and CDR2 are LNHDA and SQIVND (reference sequence). The CDR3 contains 13 residues. The CDR3 loop is CASSKTGNTEAFF. CDR3 nucleotide sequence: TGTGCCAGTAGTAAGACAGGGAACACTGAAGCTTTCTTT.

This chain links TRBV28 with TRBJ2-7; TRBD1 matches at 7 bases. CDR1 is MDHEN, CDR2 SYDVKM, per germline. This CDR3 is 13 amino acids long. V trimming: 6 bases; J trimming: 2 bases; junction bases outside the gene matches: 4. CDR3 in amino acids: CASRSGTAYEQYF. The CDR3, as DNA: TGTGCCAGCAGGTCCGGGACAGCCTACGAGCAGTACTTC.

The CDR3 spells CASSSRRRENTEAFF. DNA for the CDR3: TGTGCCAGCAGCTCCCGACGCAGGGAGAACACTGAAGCTTTCTTT. The chain has TRBV5-4 and TRBJ1-1; D is possibly TRBD1 (5 bases). The CDR3 extends over 15 amino acids. Trimming stripped 3 bases from V and 1 base from J, with 13 bases between. Germline CDR1 reads SGHNT; CDR2 reads YYREEE (reference sequence). The variable domain in full, completed from reference TRBV5-4 and TRBJ1-1, reads ETGVTQSPTHLIKTRGQQVTLRCSSQSGHNTVSWYQQALGQGPQFIFQYYREEENGRGNFPPRFSGLQFPNYSSELNVNALELDDSALYLCASSSRRRENTEAFFGQGTRLTVV.

The chain is built from TRBV11-2 and TRBJ2-2; 11 nucleotides line up with TRBD1. The germline gives CDR1 SGHAT, CDR2 FQNNGV. Losses at the gene ends were 5 bases for V and 4 bases for J; bases not matched to a gene: 12. The CDR3 runs 18 residues. This CDR3 is CASSPGVGQGERTGELFF. CDR3 DNA sequence: TGTGCCAGCAGCCCCGGGGTGGGACAGGGGGAGCGCACCGGGGAGCTGTTTTTT.

This rearrangement joins TRBV18 to TRBJ2-1; 9 nucleotides line up with TRBD1. Trimming took 4 bases from V and 7 from J; bases not matched to a gene: 5. CDR1 and CDR2 from the germline V gene are KGHSH and LQKENI. CDR3 length equals 14 residues. The CDR3 nucleotides read TGTGCCAGCTCACGGCCGGGACAGGGAAATGAGCAGTTCTTC. This codes for CASSRPGQGNEQFF.

The V gene is TRBV2, the J gene TRBJ2-2; D is uncertain. There are 14 residues in the CDR3. The V end lost 8 bases, the J end lost 2 bases, and 12 bases lay between the germline ends. Germline values: CDR1 SNHLY, CDR2 FYNNEI. This chain's CDR3 is CASCPLYNTGELFF. CDR3 sequence (DNA): TGTGCCAGCTGCCCCCTCTATAACACCGGGGAGCTGTTTTTT.

This rearrangement joins TRBV3-1 (or the pseudogene TRBV3-2) to TRBJ2-2; D not resolved. The CDR3 has 11 residues. Germline-derived CDR1 and CDR2 are LGHDT and YNNKEL (reference sequence). The V gene lost 6 bases and the J gene lost 6 bases, with 5 bases spanning the gap. The CDR3 protein is CASSRAGELFF. For the CDR3, the DNA is TGTGCCAGCAGTCGGGCCGGGGAGCTGTTTTTT.

V gene TRBV30 combines with J gene TRBJ1-6, with D perhaps matching TRBD1 (5 bases). Germline-derived CDR1 and CDR2 are GTSNPN and SVGIG (reference sequence). This CDR3 comprises 13 residues. Trimming stripped 2 bases from V and 5 bases from J, with 7 bases between. The CDR3 bases are TGTGCCTGGAGTTCAGGGAATAATTCACCCCTCCACTTT. As protein: CAWSSGNNSPLHF. Filled out from reference TRBV30 and TRBJ1-6, the complete variable domain reads SQTIHQWPATLVQPVGSPLSLECTVEGTSNPNLYWYRQAAGRGLQLLFYSVGIGQISSEVPQNLSASRPQDRQFILSSKKLLLSDSGFYLCAWSSGNNSPLHFGNGTRLTVT.

This chain links TRBV2 with TRBJ1-5; D is possibly TRBD1 (6 bases). The germline V and J ends were trimmed by 6 bases and 3 bases, with 12 bases remaining between them. The CDR3 is made up of 14 amino acids. CDR1 is SNHLY, CDR2 FYNNEI, per germline. The CDR3 here is CASSLGQPNQPQHF. CDR3 sequence (DNA): TGTGCCAGCAGCCTAGGACAGCCCAATCAGCCCCAGCATTTT.

This clone was detected once. The V gene is TRBV28, the J gene TRBJ1-1; TRBD1 aligns across 7 bases. This CDR3 comprises 14 residues. The germline gives CDR1 MDHEN, CDR2 SYDVKM. The V segment lost 10 bases and the J segment 3 bases; nucleotides outside the gene matches: 11. The CDR3 loop reads CATQETGWDTEAFF. The CDR3 coding sequence is TGTGCCACCCAAGAGACAGGGTGGGACACTGAAGCTTTCTTT.

Written as DNA, the CDR3 is TGTGCCAGCAGATGGGAAAGTGGAAATCAGCCCCAGCATTTT. Translating it yields CASRWESGNQPQHF. V and J are TRBV6-5 and TRBJ1-5; no firm D call. The CDR3 contains 14 residues. V was shortened by 6 bases and J by 4 bases, with 13 bases between the two germline ends. Germline V lookup: CDR1 MNHEY, CDR2 SVGAGI.

The chain couples TRBV3-1 (or the pseudogene TRBV3-2) to TRBJ2-2, with TRBD1 identical over 9 bases. Germline CDR1 is LGHDT and CDR2 is YNNKEL (reference sequence). V was pared by 6 bases and J by 4 bases, with 6 bases of the junction left unmatched. This CDR3 is 15 amino acids long. The CDR3 nucleotides read TGTGCCAGCAGTCGGGACAGGGTGTTCACCGGGGAGCTGTTTTTT. It encodes CASSRDRVFTGELFF.

The rearrangement links TRBV5-6 to TRBJ2-3, with 9 bases lining up with TRBD1. This CDR3 spans 15 amino acids. V lost 4 bases, J lost 4 bases, and 7 bases stayed unmatched. Germline CDR1 and CDR2: SGHDT and YYEEEE. The CDR3 DNA reads as TGTGCCAGCAGCCCCGGGACAGGGAAAGCAGATACGCAGTATTTT. Its protein is CASSPGTGKADTQYF.

The gene calls are TRBV3-1 (or the pseudogene TRBV3-2) and TRBJ2-1; 8 bases agree with TRBD2. J lost 7 bases, V lost 4 bases, and 12 bases had no gene match. Germline CDR1 is LGHDT and CDR2 is YNNKEL (reference sequence). The CDR3 has 16 amino acids. CDR3 sequence: CASSLRGVAGLNEQFF. The CDR3 bases are TGTGCCAGCAGCCTCCGTGGGGTAGCGGGACTTAATGAGCAGTTCTTC.

The gene calls are TRBV10-3 and TRBJ1-2, with D perhaps TRBD1 (5 bases). The CDR3 runs 14 residues. Trimming removed 6 bases at V and 4 bases at J, with 15 bases between. The V gene's germline CDR1 is ENHRY and CDR2 SYGVKD. The CDR3: CAISEGYRVYGYTF. For the CDR3, the DNA is TGTGCCATCAGCGAGGGGTATAGAGTCTATGGCTACACCTTC.

This clone was counted a single time. V usage is TRBV18 and J usage is TRBJ1-2; D unclear. This CDR3 has 13 residues. Per germline, CDR1 KGHSH and CDR2 LQKENI. With 4 bases removed from V and 2 bases from J, the gap between germline ends came to 8 bases. The DNA of the CDR3 is TGTGCCAGCTCACGCCCAGGAAACTATGGCTACACCTTC. It encodes CASSRPGNYGYTF.